There are a few counts of the clone carrying this TCR beta chain. In TCRdb, the RT-PCR reads were re-called with MiXCR into one record per CDR3 protein. Of about 700,000 distinct CDR3 sequences in the sample, 13% to 15% were seen once. The sample taken for sequencing was memory CD4+ T cells from blood. This TCR was sampled from a female donor in good health, serving as a healthy control.

The DNA of the CDR3 is TGTGCCAGCAGCGACGAAACGGACAGCTACGAGCAGTACTTC. Amino acid sequence: CASSDETDSYEQYF. The J gene is TRBJ2-7, the V gene TRBV7-9; TRBD1 might be the D (6 bases). Between the trimmed V and J ends, which lost 5 bases and 3 bases, there was a span of 14 bases. CDR1 is SEHNR and CDR2 is FQNEAQ in the germline V gene (reference sequence). The CDR3 totals 14 residues.